Listed here are 12 T cell receptor beta chains from one sample, sequenced in a study of blood T cells in healthy people across ages. A J-beta primer mix and a sample-barcoded 5' primer were used in a second PCR of roughly 7 to 12 cycles. TCRdb re-analysed the 5' RACE reads in MiXCR, keeping a single row per CDR3 protein. The sample holds 1.5 million to 2 million distinct CDR3 sequences, about 49% seen once. Input material: blood. These TCRs come from a woman aged 35 to 49 in good health.

The CDR3 nucleotides read TGTGCCAGCAGCTTAGGTTCCGGGTATAGTCAGCCCCAGCATTTT. It specifies CASSLGSGYSQPQHF. The gene calls are TRBV7-2 and TRBJ1-5; D ambiguous. Germline V gene sequence: CDR1 SGHTA, CDR2 FQGNSA. CDR3 size: 15 residues. V lost 1 base and J 6 bases, leaving 13 bases between the germline ends.

The chain combines TRBV20-1 with TRBJ2-3, with D uncertain. CDR1 and CDR2 (germline): DFQATT, SNEGSKA (reference sequence). V dropped 6 bases and J dropped 7 bases, with 14 bases sitting between them. CDR3 length: 12 residues. The CDR3 sequence is CSATPPRNTQYF. As DNA, the CDR3 is TGCAGTGCCACTCCGCCAAGGAATACGCAGTATTTT.

The table lists this clonotype with a count of one. The V and J genes are TRBV28 and TRBJ2-1, with D tentatively TRBD1 or TRBD2 (7 bases each). V was cut by 6 bases and J by 4 bases, with 16 bases left in between. The CDR3 runs 15 residues. The germline V gene encodes CDR1 MDHEN and CDR2 SYDVKM. The CDR3 is CASRSRQGGYNEQFF. CDR3 sequence (DNA): TGTGCCAGCAGGTCTCGACAGGGAGGGTACAATGAGCAGTTCTTC.

The chain uses TRBV20-1 and TRBJ1-2, with TRBD1 as a possible D gene (5 bases). Between the trimmed V and J ends, which lost 8 bases and 0 bases, there was a span of 19 bases. Per germline, CDR1 DFQATT and CDR2 SNEGSKA (reference sequence). The CDR3 runs 15 residues. The chain's CDR3 is CSLEDTGATNYGYTF. The CDR3 nucleotides are TGCAGTTTGGAGGATACAGGAGCGACTAACTATGGCTACACCTTC.

CDR3 residues: CSVGGDTGGLSFDEQYF. The CDR3 DNA follows: TGCAGCGTGGGTGGGGATACCGGGGGGCTTTCGTTCGACGAGCAGTACTTC. The chain links TRBV29-1 to TRBJ2-7, with a possible D match to TRBD2 (7 bases). The V end was cut by 6 bases, the J end by 5 bases, with 29 bases between. Germline lookup yields CDR1 SQVTM and CDR2 ANQGSEA. The length of the CDR3 is 17 residues.

This clonotype came up many times. V usage is TRBV7-2 and J usage is TRBJ2-3; D might be TRBD1 (6 bases). The CDR3 is 15 amino acids. Germline assignment: CDR1 SGHTA and CDR2 FQGNSA. V lost 0 bases to trimming and J lost 1 base, with 8 bases between them. Written as DNA, the CDR3 is TGTGCCAGCAGCTTAGCGGCAGGGGGCACAGATACGCAGTATTTT. It yields the protein CASSLAAGGTDTQYF.

The V and J genes are TRBV27 and TRBJ2-7; 8 bases map to TRBD1. With V trimmed by 8 bases and J by 1 base, 4 bases remained unmatched. This CDR3 comprises 13 residues. From germline, CDR1 is MNHEY and CDR2 SMNVEV (reference sequence). This CDR3 reads CASPGQVSYEQYF. The CDR3 coding sequence is TGTGCCAGCCCGGGACAGGTATCCTACGAGCAGTACTTC.

Notes on this clonotype: It may be a read error: a sequence one base away is much more abundant. The rearrangement uses TRBV29-1 and TRBJ2-7; D tentatively reads TRBD1 or TRBD2 (6 bases each). Between the trimmed V and J ends, which lost 3 bases and 3 bases, there was a span of 12 bases. This CDR3 is 13 amino acids long. Germline V gives CDR1 SQVTM, CDR2 ANQGSEA. CDR3 DNA sequence: TGCAGCGTTGAGGGAGGACAGATCTACGAGCAGTACTTC. This codes for CSVEGGQIYEQYF.

The J gene is TRBJ1-2, the V gene TRBV20-1, with D perhaps TRBD1 (5 bases). V gave up 1 base and J gave up 8 bases, with 14 bases separating them. This CDR3 is built from 13 residues. CDR1 and CDR2 from the germline V gene are DFQATT and SNEGSKA (reference sequence). The CDR3 DNA sequence: TGCAGTGCTAGAGCCGAAGGGGCGAGGGGCTACACCTTC. It encodes CSARAEGARGYTF.

V is TRBV28 and J is TRBJ2-4, with TRBD2 as a possible D gene (6 bases). This CDR3 contains 17 residues. Germline assignment: CDR1 MDHEN and CDR2 SYDVKM. V lost 3 bases and J 5 bases, leaving 20 bases between the germline ends. DNA for the CDR3: TGTGCCAGCAGTTTTGGGGTCACCATCGAGCGGGAAAACATTCAGTACTTC. Its protein product is CASSFGVTIERENIQYF.

This chain links TRBV28 with TRBJ2-7; D possibly corresponds to TRBD1 (6 bases). The CDR3 totals 12 residues. Trimming stripped 4 bases from V and 6 bases from J, with 10 bases between. The germline CDR1 and CDR2 sequences are MDHEN and SYDVKM. The CDR3, as DNA: TGTGCCAGCAGTTCAGGGGTTATCGAGCAGTACTTC. Residues: CASSSGVIEQYF.

V and J are TRBV5-1 and TRBJ1-1; no clear D. Trimming shortened V by 3 bases and J by 1 base, and 7 bases separated the two germline ends. Looked up from germline, CDR1 is SGHRS and CDR2 is YFSETQ. CDR3 length equals 13 residues. The CDR3 DNA sequence: TGCGCCAGCAGCTGGAATTGGAACACTGAAGCTTTCTTT. It codes for CASSWNWNTEAFF.